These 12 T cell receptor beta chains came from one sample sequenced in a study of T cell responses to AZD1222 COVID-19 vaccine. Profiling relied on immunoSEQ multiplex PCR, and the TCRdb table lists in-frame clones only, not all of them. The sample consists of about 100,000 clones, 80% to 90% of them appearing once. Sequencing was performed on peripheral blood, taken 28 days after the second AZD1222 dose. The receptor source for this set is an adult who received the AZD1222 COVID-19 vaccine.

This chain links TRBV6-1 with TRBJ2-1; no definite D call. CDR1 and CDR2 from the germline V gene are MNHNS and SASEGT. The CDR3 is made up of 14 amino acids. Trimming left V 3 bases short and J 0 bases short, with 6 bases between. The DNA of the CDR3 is TGTGCCAGCAGTGAGGGGTCCTCCTACAATGAGCAGTTCTTC. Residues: CASSEGSSYNEQFF.

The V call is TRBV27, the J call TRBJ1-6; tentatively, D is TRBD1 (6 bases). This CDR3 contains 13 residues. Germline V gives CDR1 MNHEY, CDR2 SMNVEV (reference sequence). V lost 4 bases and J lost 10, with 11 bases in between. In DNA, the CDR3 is TGTGCCAGCAGTTCCTTCAGGGGCTCACCCCTCCACTTT. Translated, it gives CASSSFRGSPLHF.

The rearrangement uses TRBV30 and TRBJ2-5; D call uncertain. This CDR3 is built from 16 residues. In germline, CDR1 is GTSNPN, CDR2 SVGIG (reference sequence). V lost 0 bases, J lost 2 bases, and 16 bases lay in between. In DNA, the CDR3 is TGTGCCTGGAGTGTACGGTTAGTCCTTCGTCAAGAGACCCAGTACTTC. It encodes CAWSVRLVLRQETQYF.

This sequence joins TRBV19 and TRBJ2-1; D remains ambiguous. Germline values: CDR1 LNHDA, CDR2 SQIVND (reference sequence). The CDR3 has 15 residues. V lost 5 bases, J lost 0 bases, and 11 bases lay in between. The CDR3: CASSLQDASYNEQFF. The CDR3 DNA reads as TGTGCCAGTAGTCTGCAGGACGCCTCCTACAATGAGCAGTTCTTC.

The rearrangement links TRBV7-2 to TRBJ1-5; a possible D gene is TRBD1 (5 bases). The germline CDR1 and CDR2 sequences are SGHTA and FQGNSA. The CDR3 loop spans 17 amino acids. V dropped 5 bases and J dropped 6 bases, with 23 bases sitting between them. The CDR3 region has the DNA TGTGCCAGCAGCCCCCGAGTTACAGGAAAGGCGGGTCAGCCCCAGCATTTT. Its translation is CASSPRVTGKAGQPQHF.

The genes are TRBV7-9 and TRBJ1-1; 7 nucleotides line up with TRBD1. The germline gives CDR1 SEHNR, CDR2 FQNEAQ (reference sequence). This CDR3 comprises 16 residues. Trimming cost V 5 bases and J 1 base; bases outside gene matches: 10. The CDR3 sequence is CASSAIGAGGNTEAFF. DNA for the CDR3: TGTGCCAGCAGCGCAATTGGGGCAGGGGGGAACACTGAAGCTTTCTTT.

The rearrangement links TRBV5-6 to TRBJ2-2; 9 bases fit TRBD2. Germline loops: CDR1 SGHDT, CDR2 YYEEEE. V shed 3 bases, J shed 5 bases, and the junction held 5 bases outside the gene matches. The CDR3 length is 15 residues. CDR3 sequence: CASSSSGIGTGELFF. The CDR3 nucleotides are TGTGCCAGCAGCTCTAGCGGGATCGGTACCGGGGAGCTGTTTTTT.

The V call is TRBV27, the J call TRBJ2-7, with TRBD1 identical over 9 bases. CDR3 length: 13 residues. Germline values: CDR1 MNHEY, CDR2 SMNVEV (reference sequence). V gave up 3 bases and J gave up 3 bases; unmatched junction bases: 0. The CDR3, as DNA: TGTGCCAGCAGTTTGACAGGGGGCTACGAGCAGTACTTC. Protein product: CASSLTGGYEQYF.

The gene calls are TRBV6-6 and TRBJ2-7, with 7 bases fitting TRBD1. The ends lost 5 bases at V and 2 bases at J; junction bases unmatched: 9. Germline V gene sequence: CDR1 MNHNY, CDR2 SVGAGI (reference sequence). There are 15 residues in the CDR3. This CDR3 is CASSRMTGSTYEQYF. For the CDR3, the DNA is TGTGCCAGCAGTCGAATGACAGGGAGTACCTACGAGCAGTACTTC.

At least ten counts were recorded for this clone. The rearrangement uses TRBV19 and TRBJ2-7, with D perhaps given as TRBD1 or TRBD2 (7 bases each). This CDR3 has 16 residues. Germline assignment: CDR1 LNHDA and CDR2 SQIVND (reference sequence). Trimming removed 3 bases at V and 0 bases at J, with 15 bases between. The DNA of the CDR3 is TGTGCCAGTAGTATCGACAGGGACTACCCCTCCTACGAGCAGTACTTC. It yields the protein CASSIDRDYPSYEQYF.

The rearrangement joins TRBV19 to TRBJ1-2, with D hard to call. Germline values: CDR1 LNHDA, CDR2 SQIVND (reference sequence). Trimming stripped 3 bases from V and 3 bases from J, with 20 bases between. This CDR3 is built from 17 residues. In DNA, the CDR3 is TGTGCCAGTAGTATGGGCAGATTCCGGACCTTCCACTATGGCTACACCTTC. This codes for CASSMGRFRTFHYGYTF.

The CDR3 DNA is TGTGCCAGCAGCGCCGGGACCCTTCCCTACGAGCAGTACTTC. Protein sequence: CASSAGTLPYEQYF. This chain links TRBV9 with TRBJ2-7; D tentatively reads TRBD1 or TRBD2 (5 bases each). The germline V gene has CDR1 SGDLS and CDR2 YYNGEE. V was cut by 3 bases and J by 2 bases, with 12 bases left in between. There are 14 residues in the CDR3.